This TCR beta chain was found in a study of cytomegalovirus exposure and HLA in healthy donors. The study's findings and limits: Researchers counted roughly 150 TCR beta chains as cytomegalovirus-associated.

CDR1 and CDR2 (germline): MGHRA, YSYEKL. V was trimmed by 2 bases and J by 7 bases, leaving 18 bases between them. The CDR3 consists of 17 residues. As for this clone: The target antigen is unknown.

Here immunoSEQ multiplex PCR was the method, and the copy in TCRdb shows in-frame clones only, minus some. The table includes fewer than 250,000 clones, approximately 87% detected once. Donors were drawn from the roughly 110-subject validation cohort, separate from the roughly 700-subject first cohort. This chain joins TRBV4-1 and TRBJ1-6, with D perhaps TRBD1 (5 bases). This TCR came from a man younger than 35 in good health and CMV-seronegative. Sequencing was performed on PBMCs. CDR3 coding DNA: TGCGCCAGCAGCCAATCGTCGAATCAGGGCCCCAATTCACCCCTCCACTTT. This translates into CASSQSSNQGPNSPLHF.